Below, 21 T cell receptor beta chains from the same sample are listed, as sequenced in a study of T cells in Graves' hyperthyroidism and ophthalmopathy. RNA transcripts were the template for amplifying TCR beta CDR3 regions. The primer set for the first-round RT-PCR of the TCR CDR3 was HTBI. MiXCR was run by TCRdb on the multiplex PCR reads, yielding one entry per CDR3 protein. The sample consists of 600,000 to 650,000 distinct CDR3 sequences, about 20% of them appearing once. The sequencing sample was made of blood. Every receptor here comes from a young man with Graves' ophthalmopathy.

The table lists this clonotype with many counts. This rearrangement joins TRBV28 to TRBJ2-7; TRBD1 agrees at 10 bases. Germline assignment: CDR1 MDHEN and CDR2 SYDVKM. CDR3 size: 14 residues. Unmatched junction bases numbered 7, after V lost 6 bases and J lost 5 bases. The CDR3 DNA is TGTGCCAGCAGGGAGACAGGGGGCGTGAACGAGCAGTACTTC. Translating gives CASRETGGVNEQYF. Together with reference TRBV28 and TRBJ2-7, the CDR3 gives the full variable domain: DVKVTQSSRYLVKRTGEKVFLECVQDMDHENMFWYRQDPGLGLRLIYFSYDVKMKEKGDIPEGYSVSREKKERFSLILESASTNQTSMYLCASRETGGVNEQYFGPGTRLTVT.

This clonotype was counted a few times. The V gene is TRBV12-5, the J gene TRBJ2-1, with 8 bases aligning to TRBD2. V lost 4 bases and J lost 6; bases outside the gene matches: 14. The CDR3 totals 17 residues. From germline, CDR1 is LGHNT and CDR2 FRNRAP. The CDR3 sequence is CASGSGHSGLGFNEQFF. In DNA, the CDR3 is TGTGCTAGTGGTTCGGGACATTCGGGACTAGGCTTCAATGAGCAGTTCTTC.

This sequence joins TRBV4-1 and TRBJ2-1, with 9 bases lining up with TRBD2. This CDR3 spans 19 amino acids. V trimming: 1 base; J trimming: 0 bases; junction bases outside the gene matches: 10. The germline CDR1 and CDR2 sequences are MGHRA and YSYEKL. CDR3 region: CASSQAWIAGESSYNEQFF. CDR3 coding DNA: TGCGCCAGCAGCCAAGCATGGATAGCGGGGGAGAGCTCCTACAATGAGCAGTTCTTC.

The genes are TRBV20-1 and TRBJ2-1, with 11 bases aligning to TRBD1. The CDR3 length is 14 residues. In germline, CDR1 is DFQATT, CDR2 SNEGSKA (reference sequence). V trimming: 6 bases; J trimming: 7 bases; junction bases outside the gene matches: 8. CDR3 sequence: CSAAADRGRNEQFF. For the CDR3, the DNA is TGCAGTGCCGCCGCGGACAGGGGGCGGAATGAGCAGTTCTTC.

The chain joins TRBV7-9 to TRBJ2-3; 9 bases match TRBD1. Trimming took 4 bases from V and 7 from J; bases not matched to a gene: 12. The CDR3 runs 16 residues. Germline V CDR1 and CDR2: SEHNR, FQNEAQ (reference sequence). DNA of the CDR3: TGTGCCAGCAGCTCAGTACTACAGGGGGCCGTGAATACGCAGTATTTT. Its protein is CASSSVLQGAVNTQYF.

This clonotype was picked up many times. The rearrangement joins TRBV27 to TRBJ2-5, with TRBD2 matching 15 bases. With V trimmed by 0 bases and J by 4 bases, 9 bases remained unmatched. Germline CDR1 reads MNHEY; CDR2 reads SMNVEV (reference sequence). The CDR3 has 19 residues. CDR3 coding DNA: TGTGCCAGCAGTTTATCCCAGGGACTAGCGGGAGGCGAGTTAGAGACCCAGTACTTC. Translated, it gives CASSLSQGLAGGELETQYF.

The V and J genes are TRBV28 and TRBJ1-4; no reliable D call. The CDR3 length is 14 residues. Germline loops: CDR1 MDHEN, CDR2 SYDVKM. V was cut by 3 bases and J by 5 bases, with 10 bases left in between. CDR3 amino acids: CASSLSPANEKLFF. In DNA form, the CDR3 reads TGTGCCAGCAGTTTGTCACCCGCGAATGAAAAACTGTTTTTT.

The chain's CDR3 is CASSVGWDRGGYEQYF. The CDR3 region has the DNA TGTGCCAGCAGCGTCGGATGGGACAGGGGAGGCTACGAGCAGTACTTC. The chain uses TRBV9 and TRBJ2-7, with 10 bases that match TRBD1. Germline CDR1 is SGDLS and CDR2 is YYNGEE. V lost 2 bases to trimming and J lost 3 bases; unmatched junction nucleotides: 8. The CDR3 has 16 amino acids.

This clonotype has a count of ten or more. This chain connects TRBV28 to TRBJ2-5, with 9 bases matching TRBD1. This CDR3 spans 14 amino acids. Trimming removed 4 bases from V and 5 bases from J; junction bases left unmatched: 5. The germline V gene encodes CDR1 MDHEN and CDR2 SYDVKM. The CDR3 nucleotides read TGTGCCAGCAGTTCTACAGGGGGCGCGGAGACCCAGTACTTC. Its protein product is CASSSTGGAETQYF.

This clonotype was recorded at least ten times. For the CDR3, the DNA is TGTGCCAGCAGCCAAGAACTGACTAGCGGTGTCGGGGAGCAGTACTTC. Encoded protein: CASSQELTSGVGEQYF. The genes are TRBV3-1 and TRBJ2-7; 9 nucleotides align to TRBD2. The germline V gene has CDR1 LGHDT and CDR2 YNNKEL (reference sequence). The ends lost 0 bases at V and 7 bases at J; junction bases unmatched: 10. The CDR3 length is 16 residues.

This chain's CDR3 is CSARDGEEKLFF. CDR3 in DNA: TGCAGTGCTAGAGATGGAGAAGAAAAACTGTTTTTT. The chain combines TRBV20-1 with TRBJ1-4; no clear D. Germline CDR1 reads DFQATT; CDR2 reads SNEGSKA (reference sequence). The CDR3 loop spans 12 amino acids. V was clipped by 0 bases and J by 8 bases, with 7 bases between them.

This clonotype has only a few counts. The chain has TRBV28 and TRBJ1-2, with TRBD1 as a possible D gene (5 bases). This CDR3 comprises 16 residues. Per the germline V gene, CDR1 is MDHEN and CDR2 is SYDVKM. Deletions cut 6 bases from V and 8 bases from J, with 25 bases between. DNA for the CDR3: TGTGCCAGCAGGAGCCCTCGGGGGACCATTCTTCGAGGCTACACCTTC. As protein: CASRSPRGTILRGYTF.

This clonotype came up many times. The chain combines TRBV20-1 with TRBJ2-7; no clear D gene. Trimming took 6 bases from V and 5 from J, leaving 17 bases between them. This CDR3 has 13 amino acids. Germline V gene sequence: CDR1 DFQATT, CDR2 SNEGSKA (reference sequence). The CDR3 DNA is TGCAGTGCCTGGTCCGGGCAAGTCCACGAGCAGTACTTC. It translates to CSAWSGQVHEQYF.

This clonotype was counted at least ten times. The V call is TRBV14, the J call TRBJ2-1; 8 bases fit TRBD2. In germline, CDR1 is SGHDN, CDR2 FVKESK. With V trimmed by 1 base and J by 10 bases, 3 bases remained unmatched. This CDR3 comprises 13 residues. CDR3 region: CASSQVTSGEQFF. The CDR3 DNA follows: TGTGCCAGCAGCCAAGTTACTAGCGGAGAGCAGTTCTTC.

This clonotype occurred a few times. CDR3: CATSRDPQEGATQYF. In DNA form, the CDR3 reads TGTGCCACCAGCAGAGATCCCCAAGAGGGCGCGACCCAGTACTTC. This rearrangement joins TRBV15 to TRBJ2-5, with a possible D match to TRBD2 (5 bases). From germline, CDR1 is LNHNV and CDR2 YYDKDF (reference sequence). Trimming took 0 bases from V and 7 from J, leaving 15 bases between them. The CDR3 contains 15 residues.

J is TRBJ1-6 and V is TRBV7-9, with D maybe TRBD1 (5 bases). The V gene lost 5 bases and the J gene lost 7 bases, with 12 bases spanning the gap. Germline assignment: CDR1 SEHNR and CDR2 FQNEAQ (reference sequence). The CDR3 length is 14 residues. For the CDR3, the DNA is TGTGCCAGCAGCCTGACAGTATCAAATTCACCCCTCCACTTT. Protein sequence: CASSLTVSNSPLHF.

This clonotype was picked up a small number of times. The chain recombines TRBV12-3 or TRBV12-4 with TRBJ2-3; 7 bases line up with TRBD1. The CDR3 is made up of 12 amino acids. The J segment lost 5 bases and the V segment lost 7 bases, leaving 3 bases of the junction unmatched. CDR3 DNA: TGTGCCAGCAAGACAGGGTTAGATACGCAGTATTTT. The encoded protein is CASKTGLDTQYF.

This clonotype has only one observation. The chain carries TRBV19 and TRBJ2-7; 7 bases agree with TRBD1. After removal of 3 bases from V and 0 bases from J, the junction contained 8 bases not matched to a gene. Looked up from germline, CDR1 is LNHDA and CDR2 is SQIVND (reference sequence). The CDR3 runs to 16 residues. CDR3 in DNA: TGTGCCAGTAGTATGATCCCGGGACAGCGCTCCTACGAGCAGTACTTC. Protein product: CASSMIPGQRSYEQYF.

V is TRBV4-3 and J is TRBJ2-2; TRBD2 matches 11 bases. This CDR3 region has 23 residues. CDR1 and CDR2 (germline): LGHNA, YSLEER. V was clipped by 0 bases and J by 5 bases; unmatched bases: 23. CDR3 sequence reads: CASSQDYSRVAGGPGSLTGELFF. In DNA form, the CDR3 reads TGCGCCAGCAGCCAAGATTATAGTAGGGTAGCGGGAGGGCCTGGTTCATTAACCGGGGAGCTGTTTTTT.

The V call is TRBV7-9, the J call TRBJ2-7; D gene uncertain. The J call may be faulty, since TRBJ2-1 better matches the DNA end. This CDR3 contains 12 residues. Germline V gives CDR1 SEHNR, CDR2 FQNEAQ (reference sequence). This CDR3 is CASSLDHYEQFF. The DNA of the CDR3 is TGTGCCAGCAGCTTAGATCACTACGAGCAGTTCTTC.

In its sample, this clonotype was seen many times. CDR3 amino acids: CASSSRDRAHNEQFF. The CDR3 DNA follows: TGTGCCAGCAGTTCCCGGGACAGGGCCCACAATGAGCAGTTCTTC. This chain links TRBV12-3 or TRBV12-4 with TRBJ2-1, with 9 positions matching TRBD1. CDR3 size: 15 residues. The J segment lost 5 bases and the V segment lost 4 bases, leaving 6 bases of the junction unmatched.